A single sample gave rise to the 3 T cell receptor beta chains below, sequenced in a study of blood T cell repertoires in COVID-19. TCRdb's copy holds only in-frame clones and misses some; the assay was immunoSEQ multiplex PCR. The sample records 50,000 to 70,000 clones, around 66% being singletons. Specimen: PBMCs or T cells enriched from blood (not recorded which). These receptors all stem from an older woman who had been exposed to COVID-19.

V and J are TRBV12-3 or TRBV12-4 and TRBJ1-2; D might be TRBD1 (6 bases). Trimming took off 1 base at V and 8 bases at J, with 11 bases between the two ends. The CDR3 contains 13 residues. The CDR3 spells CASSLGRGDGYTF. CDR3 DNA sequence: TGTGCCAGCAGTTTAGGCAGGGGCGACGGCTACACCTTC.

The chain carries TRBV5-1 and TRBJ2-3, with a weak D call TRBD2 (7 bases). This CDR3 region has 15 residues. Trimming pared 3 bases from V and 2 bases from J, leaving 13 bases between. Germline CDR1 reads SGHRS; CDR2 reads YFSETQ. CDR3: CASSWRGGFTDTQYF. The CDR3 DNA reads TGCGCCAGCAGCTGGAGGGGGGGCTTCACAGATACGCAGTATTTT.

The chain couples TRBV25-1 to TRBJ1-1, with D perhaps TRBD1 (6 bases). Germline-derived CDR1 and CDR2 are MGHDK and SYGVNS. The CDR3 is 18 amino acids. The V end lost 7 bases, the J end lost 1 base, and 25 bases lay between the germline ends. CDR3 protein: CASTRGVPGPTENTEAFF. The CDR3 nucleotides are TGTGCCAGCACCAGGGGCGTCCCGGGACCCACGGAGAACACTGAAGCTTTCTTT. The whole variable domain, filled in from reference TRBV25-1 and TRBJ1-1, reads EADIYQTPRYLVIGTGKKITLECSQTMGHDKMYWYQQDPGMELHLIHYSYGVNSTEKGDLSSESTVSRIRTEHFPLTLESARPSHTSQYLCASTRGVPGPTENTEAFFGQGTRLTVV.